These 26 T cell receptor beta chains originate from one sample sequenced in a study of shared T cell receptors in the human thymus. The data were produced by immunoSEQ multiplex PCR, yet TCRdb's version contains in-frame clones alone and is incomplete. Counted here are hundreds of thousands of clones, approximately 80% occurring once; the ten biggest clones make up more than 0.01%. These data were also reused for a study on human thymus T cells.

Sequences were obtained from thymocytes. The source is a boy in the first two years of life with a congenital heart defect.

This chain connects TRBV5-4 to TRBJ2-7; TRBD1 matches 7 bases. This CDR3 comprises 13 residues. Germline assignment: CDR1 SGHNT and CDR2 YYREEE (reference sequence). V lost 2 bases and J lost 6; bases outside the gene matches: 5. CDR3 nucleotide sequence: TGTGCCAGCAGCTTAGGGACAGAAGGCGAGCAGTACTTC. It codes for CASSLGTEGEQYF.

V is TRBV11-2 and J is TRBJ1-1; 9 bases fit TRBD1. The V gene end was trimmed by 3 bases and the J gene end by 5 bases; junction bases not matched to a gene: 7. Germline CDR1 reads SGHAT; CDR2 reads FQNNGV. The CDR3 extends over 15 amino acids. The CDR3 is CASSFRDRVRTEAFF. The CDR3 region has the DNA TGTGCCAGCAGCTTCCGGGACAGGGTACGGACTGAAGCTTTCTTT.

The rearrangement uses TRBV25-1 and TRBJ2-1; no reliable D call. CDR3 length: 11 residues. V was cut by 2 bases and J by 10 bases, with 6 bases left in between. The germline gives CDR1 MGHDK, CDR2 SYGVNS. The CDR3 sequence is CASSEGQEQFF. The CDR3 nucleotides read TGTGCCAGCAGTGAAGGGCAGGAGCAGTTCTTC. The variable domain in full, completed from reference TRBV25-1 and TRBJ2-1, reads EADIYQTPRYLVIGTGKKITLECSQTMGHDKMYWYQQDPGMELHLIHYSYGVNSTEKGDLSSESTVSRIRTEHFPLTLESARPSHTSQYLCASSEGQEQFFGPGTRLTVL.

The CDR3 here is CASSSLAGGNEQFF. The CDR3 coding sequence is TGTGCCAGCAGTTCGCTAGCGGGAGGCAATGAGCAGTTCTTC. V is TRBV28 and J is TRBJ2-1; 11 bases are shared with TRBD2. The CDR3 is 14 amino acids. V shed 4 bases, J shed 6 bases, and the junction held 2 bases outside the gene matches. The germline gives CDR1 MDHEN, CDR2 SYDVKM.

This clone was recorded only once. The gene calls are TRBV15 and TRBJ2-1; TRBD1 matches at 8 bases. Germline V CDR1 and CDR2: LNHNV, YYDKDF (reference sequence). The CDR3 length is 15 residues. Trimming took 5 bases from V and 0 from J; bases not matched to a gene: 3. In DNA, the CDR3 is TGTGCCACCAGCGGACAGGGCTTCTCCTACAATGAGCAGTTCTTC. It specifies CATSGQGFSYNEQFF.

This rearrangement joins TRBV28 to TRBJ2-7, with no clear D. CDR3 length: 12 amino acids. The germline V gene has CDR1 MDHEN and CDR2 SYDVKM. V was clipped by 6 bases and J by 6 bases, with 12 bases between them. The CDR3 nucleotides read TGTGCCAGCAGCCTCCAGGATCCCGAGCAGTACTTC. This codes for CASSLQDPEQYF.

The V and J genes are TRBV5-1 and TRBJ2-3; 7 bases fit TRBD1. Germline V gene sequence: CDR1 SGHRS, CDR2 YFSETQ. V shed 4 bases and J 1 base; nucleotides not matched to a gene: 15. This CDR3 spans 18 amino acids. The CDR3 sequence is CASSPNVYRGRGTDTQYF. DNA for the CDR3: TGCGCCAGCAGCCCAAACGTTTACAGGGGCCGAGGCACAGATACGCAGTATTTT. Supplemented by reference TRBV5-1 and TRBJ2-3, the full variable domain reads KAGVTQTPRYLIKTRGQQVTLSCSPISGHRSVSWYQQTPGQGLQFLFEYFSETQRNKGNFPGRFSGRQFSNSRSEMNVSTLELGDSALYLCASSPNVYRGRGTDTQYFGPGTRLTVL.

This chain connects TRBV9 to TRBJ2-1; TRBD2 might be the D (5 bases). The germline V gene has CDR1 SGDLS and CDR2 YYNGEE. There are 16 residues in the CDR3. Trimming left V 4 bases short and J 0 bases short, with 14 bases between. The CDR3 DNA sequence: TGTGCCAGCAGCTCAAAAAGCGGCAGCTCCTACAATGAGCAGTTCTTC. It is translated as CASSSKSGSSYNEQFF.

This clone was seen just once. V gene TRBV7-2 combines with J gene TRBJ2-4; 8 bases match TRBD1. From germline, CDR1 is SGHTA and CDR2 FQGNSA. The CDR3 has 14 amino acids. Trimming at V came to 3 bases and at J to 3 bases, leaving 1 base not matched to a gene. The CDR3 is CASSLDRDKNIQYF. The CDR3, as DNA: TGTGCCAGCAGCTTGGACAGGGACAAAAACATTCAGTACTTC.

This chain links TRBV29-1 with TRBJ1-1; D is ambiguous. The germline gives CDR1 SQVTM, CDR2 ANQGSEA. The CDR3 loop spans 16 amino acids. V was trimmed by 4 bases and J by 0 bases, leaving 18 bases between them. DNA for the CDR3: TGCAGCGTTGGCAAGAAGAGGGCAGTCATGAACACTGAAGCTTTCTTT. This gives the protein CSVGKKRAVMNTEAFF.

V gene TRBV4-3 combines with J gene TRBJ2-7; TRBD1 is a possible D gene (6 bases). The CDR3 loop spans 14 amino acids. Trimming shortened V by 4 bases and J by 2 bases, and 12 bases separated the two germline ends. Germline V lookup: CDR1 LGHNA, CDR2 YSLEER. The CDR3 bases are TGCGCCAGCAGCCTAACCGGGACACCCTACGAGCAGTACTTC. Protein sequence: CASSLTGTPYEQYF.

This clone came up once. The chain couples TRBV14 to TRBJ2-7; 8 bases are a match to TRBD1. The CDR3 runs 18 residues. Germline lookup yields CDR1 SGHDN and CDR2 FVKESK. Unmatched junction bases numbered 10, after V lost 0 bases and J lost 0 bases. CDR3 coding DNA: TGTGCCAGCAGCCAAGACCCCTCGGGACAGGCGAGCTCCTACGAGCAGTACTTC. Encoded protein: CASSQDPSGQASSYEQYF.

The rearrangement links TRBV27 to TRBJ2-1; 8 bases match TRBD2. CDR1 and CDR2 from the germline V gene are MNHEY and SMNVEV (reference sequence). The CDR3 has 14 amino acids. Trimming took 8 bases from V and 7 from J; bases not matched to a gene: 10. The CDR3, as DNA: TGTGCCAGCGCCCCTCCGGGACTAGTTAATGAGCAGTTCTTC. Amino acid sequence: CASAPPGLVNEQFF.

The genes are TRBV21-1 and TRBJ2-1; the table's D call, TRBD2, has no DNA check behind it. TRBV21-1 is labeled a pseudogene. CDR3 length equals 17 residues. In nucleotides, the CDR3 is TGTGCCAGCAGCAAAGGAAGGCGGGGTGGCTCCTACAATGAGCAGTTCTTC. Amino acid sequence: CASSKGRRGGSYNEQFF.

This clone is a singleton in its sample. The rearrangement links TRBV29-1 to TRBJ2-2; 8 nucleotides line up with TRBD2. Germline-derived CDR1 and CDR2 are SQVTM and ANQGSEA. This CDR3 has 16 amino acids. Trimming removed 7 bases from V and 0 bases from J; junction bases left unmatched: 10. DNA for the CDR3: TGCAGCGCCCGGGGGGGTAGCGGGACGAACACCGGGGAGCTGTTTTTT. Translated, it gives CSARGGSGTNTGELFF.

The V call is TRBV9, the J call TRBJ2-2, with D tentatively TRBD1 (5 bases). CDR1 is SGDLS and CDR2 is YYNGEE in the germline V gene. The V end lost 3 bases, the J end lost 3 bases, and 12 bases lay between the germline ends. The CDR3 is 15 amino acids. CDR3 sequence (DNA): TGTGCCAGCAGCGCCAGGGAAAAGGACACCGGGGAGCTGTTTTTT. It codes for CASSAREKDTGELFF.

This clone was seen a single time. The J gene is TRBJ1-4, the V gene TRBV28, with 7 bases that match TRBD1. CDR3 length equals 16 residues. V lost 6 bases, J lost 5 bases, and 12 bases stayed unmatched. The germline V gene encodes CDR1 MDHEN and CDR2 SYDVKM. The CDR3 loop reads CASSVDEQGRNEKLFF. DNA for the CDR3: TGTGCCAGCAGCGTGGACGAACAGGGGCGCAATGAAAAACTGTTTTTT.

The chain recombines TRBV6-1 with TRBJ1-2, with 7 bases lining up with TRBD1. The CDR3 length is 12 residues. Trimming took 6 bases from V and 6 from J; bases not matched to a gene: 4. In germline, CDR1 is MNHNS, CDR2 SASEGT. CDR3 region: CASRGQRNGYTF. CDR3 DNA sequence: TGTGCCAGCAGGGGACAGAGAAATGGCTACACCTTC.

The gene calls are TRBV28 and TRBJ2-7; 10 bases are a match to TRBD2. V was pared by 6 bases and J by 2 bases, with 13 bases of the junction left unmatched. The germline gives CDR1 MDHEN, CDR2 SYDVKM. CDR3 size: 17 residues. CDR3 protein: CASSPRSSGSLPYEQYF. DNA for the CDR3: TGTGCCAGCAGCCCTAGATCTAGCGGGAGCCTCCCCTACGAGCAGTACTTC.

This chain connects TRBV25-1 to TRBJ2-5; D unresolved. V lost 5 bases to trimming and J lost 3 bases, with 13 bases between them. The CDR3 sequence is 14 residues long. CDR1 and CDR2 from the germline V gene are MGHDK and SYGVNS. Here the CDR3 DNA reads TGTGCCAGCAGTTTGATAGCTAGTAAAGAGACCCAGTACTTC. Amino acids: CASSLIASKETQYF.

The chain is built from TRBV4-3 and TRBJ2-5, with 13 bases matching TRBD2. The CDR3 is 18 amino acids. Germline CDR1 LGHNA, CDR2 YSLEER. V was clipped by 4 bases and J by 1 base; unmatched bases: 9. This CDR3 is CASSPQSLAGGVQETQYF. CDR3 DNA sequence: TGCGCCAGCAGCCCTCAATCACTAGCGGGAGGGGTCCAAGAGACCCAGTACTTC.

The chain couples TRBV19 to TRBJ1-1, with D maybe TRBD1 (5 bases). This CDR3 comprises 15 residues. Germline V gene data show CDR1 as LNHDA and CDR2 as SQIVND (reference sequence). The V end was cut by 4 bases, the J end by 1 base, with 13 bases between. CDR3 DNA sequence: TGTGCCAGTAGTAATTCTTGGGGGGAGAACACTGAAGCTTTCTTT. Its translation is CASSNSWGENTEAFF.

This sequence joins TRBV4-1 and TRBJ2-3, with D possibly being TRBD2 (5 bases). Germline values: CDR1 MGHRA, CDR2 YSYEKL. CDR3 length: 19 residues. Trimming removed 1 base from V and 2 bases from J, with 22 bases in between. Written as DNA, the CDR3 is TGCGCCAGCAGCCAAGGACCCTTACCGGGATTTCATCTCACAGATACGCAGTATTTT. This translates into CASSQGPLPGFHLTDTQYF.

In nucleotides, the CDR3 is TGTGCCAGCAGTCCACCCTGTTCTACAGGGATTAGGAGCAATCAGCCCCAGCATTTT. Its protein product is CASSPPCSTGIRSNQPQHF. The gene calls are TRBV28 and TRBJ1-5, with D possibly TRBD1 on 6 matching bases. CDR1 and CDR2 (germline): MDHEN, SYDVKM. The CDR3 has 19 amino acids. The V gene lost 5 bases and the J gene lost 1 base, with 24 bases spanning the gap.

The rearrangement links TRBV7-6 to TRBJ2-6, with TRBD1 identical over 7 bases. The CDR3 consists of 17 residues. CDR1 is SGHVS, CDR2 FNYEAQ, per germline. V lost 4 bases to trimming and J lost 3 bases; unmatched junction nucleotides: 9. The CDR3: CASSSSPTGNGANVLTF. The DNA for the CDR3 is TGTGCCAGCAGCTCCAGCCCGACAGGGAATGGGGCCAACGTCCTGACTTTC.

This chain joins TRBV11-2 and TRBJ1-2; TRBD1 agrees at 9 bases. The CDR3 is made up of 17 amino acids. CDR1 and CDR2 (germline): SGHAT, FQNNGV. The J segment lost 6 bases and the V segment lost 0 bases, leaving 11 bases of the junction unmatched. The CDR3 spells CASSLEAGTGMKNGYTF. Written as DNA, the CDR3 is TGTGCCAGCAGCTTAGAGGCGGGGACAGGGATGAAGAATGGCTACACCTTC.